This TCR beta chain was retrieved from a study of T cells in Graves' hyperthyroidism and ophthalmopathy (dated by TCRdb to about 2019). Some background on the complete study: Peripheral blood samples were taken at the time of initial diagnosis, prior to any treatment. Once sampling was done, hyperthyroidism patients were given methimazole at a starting dose of 30 mg daily, whereas ophthalmopathy patients were given high-dose intravenous methylprednisolone. A discovery cohort of about 100 patients, 43 with Graves' ophthalmopathy and fewer than 65 with stable Graves' hyperthyroidism, was used to find distinguishing TCR V-J signatures. For training and testing, the roughly 93 patients in the discovery cohort were randomly divided in a 7:3 ratio. According to the paper, TCR Vbeta CDR3 sequencing was carried out on 135 peripheral blood samples, which came from about 45 ophthalmopathy, about 75 hyperthyroidism and approximately 17 progressor patients. Whether ophthalmopathy could be predicted prospectively was tested in an independent validation cohort made up of 18 to 20 hyperthyroidism patients plus 17 patients who later progressed to ophthalmopathy. The study also compared thyroid tissue and blood T-cell repertoires from about 6 Graves' hyperthyroidism patients. General conclusions and limits of the study: Sample size was not statistically predetermined, and blinding of investigators to group allocation was not performed. Ophthalmopathy was separated from stable hyperthyroidism by a 13 V-J signature model, with approximately 90% sensitivity and roughly 84% specificity obtained in cross-validation and 80%/75% obtained in testing. Most expanded thyroid clonotypes (frequency above 0.001) were also detected in blood, a finding suggesting that blood repertoires may reflect thyroid immune responses. In validation, the model predicted progression to ophthalmopathy with around 71% sensitivity and less than 80% specificity, a median of about 6.7 months before onset.

A patient counted as having stable Graves' hyperthyroidism if no progression to ophthalmopathy occurred over 18 months of follow-up. The hyperthyroidism patients were between 18 and 65 years old and newly diagnosed, with a disease duration of less than 2 months. Any patient with an uncontrolled infection, another autoimmune disease, pregnancy or lactation was excluded. Clinical symptoms, serum thyroxine and TRAb, thyroid ultrasound, and orbital computed tomography formed the basis for the diagnoses. Ficoll-Paque density gradient centrifugation was used to isolate PBMCs from approximately 11 ml of fresh peripheral blood. Total RNA was extracted using Trizol reagent, and RNA quality was assessed on an Agilent 2100 Bioanalyzer. The TCR beta CDR3 regions were amplified from RNA transcripts. A first-round RT-PCR of the TCR CDR3 used the HTBI primer set with the Qiagen OneStep RT-PCR kit. Libraries were constructed in a second round of multiplex PCR, after which size selection and purification were performed. Sequencing of the libraries was done on an Illumina HiSeq2000 using paired-end 100 bp reads. On the authors' methods: Raw data were processed with SOAPnuke, discarding reads with adapters, uncalled bases, mean Phred below 15, or no exact constant-primer or identifier match. COPE v1.2.5 was used to merge the high-quality paired reads, and each unique nucleotide sequence was defined as a clonotype. Clonotypes were aligned to IMGT TRBV, TRBD and TRBJ reference segments using MiTCR v1.1. Only V-J combinations with frequency above 0.0001, covering about 99% of repertoires, were analysed. A TCS score was defined as the ratio of F50 (clonal expansion) to E x V (chaos), with BLOSUM62-based TCRdist applied between CDR3 peptides within each V-J. Welch's t-statistics and random forest reduced approximately 520 V-J features to 10 to 15, which were used in a naive Bayes classifier (R e1071). TCRdb reprocessed the public reads (quality trimming at Q25 with fastp, clone calling with MiXCR) and kept in-frame beta chains. Each CDR3 protein appears once, grouped with its most common genes and DNA. TCRdb, not the original authors, processed these V and J calls. The sample includes about 350,000 distinct CDR3 sequences, with about 18% observed a single time. The top ten clonotypes cover approximately 4% of the sample.

On this clonotype itself: It has no known antigen specificity. The record has no base qualities; no much larger clone is one base away.

Specimen: blood. The clonotype comes from a woman aged 18 to 35 with Graves' hyperthyroidism.

At the DNA level, the sequence is TGTGCCAGCACATCTATGGGAGAGACCCAGTACTTC. Translation gives CASTSMGETQYF. The chain is made from TRBV12-3 or TRBV12-4 and TRBJ2-5; no D gene is confidently identified. Its CDR3 holds 12 amino acids, cysteine through phenylalanine. Of all the DNA, just the CDR3 is kept, 36 bases in frame from base 1. A distance of 10 bases separates the germline ends of V and J, which lose 7 bases and 4 bases respectively.